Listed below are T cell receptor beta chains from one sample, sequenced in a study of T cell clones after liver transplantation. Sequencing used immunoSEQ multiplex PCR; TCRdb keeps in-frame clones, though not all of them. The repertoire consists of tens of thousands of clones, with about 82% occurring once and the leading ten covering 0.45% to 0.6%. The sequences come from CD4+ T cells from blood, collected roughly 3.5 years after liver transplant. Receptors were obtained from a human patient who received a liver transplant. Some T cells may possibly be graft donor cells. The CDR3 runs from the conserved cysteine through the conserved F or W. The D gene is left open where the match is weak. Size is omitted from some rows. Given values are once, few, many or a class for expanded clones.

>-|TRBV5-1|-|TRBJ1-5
CASSSQTRGNNQPQHF
TGCGCCAGCAGCTCCCAGACCCGAGGGAACAATCAGCCCCAGCATTTT
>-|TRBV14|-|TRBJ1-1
CASHPVGTPGGAFF
TGTGCCAGCCACCCCGTCGGGACTCCGGGGGGAGCTTTCTTT
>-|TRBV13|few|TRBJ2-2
CASSHFTGELFF
TGTGCCAGCAGCCACTTTACCGGGGAGCTGTTTTTT
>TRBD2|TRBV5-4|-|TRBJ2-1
CASSFGLAGSNEQFF
TGTGCCAGCAGCTTCGGACTAGCGGGGAGCAATGAGCAGTTCTTC
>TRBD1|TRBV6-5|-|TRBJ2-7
CASSPTTGVGQYF
TGTGCCAGCAGTCCGACTACAGGGGTAGGGCAGTACTTC
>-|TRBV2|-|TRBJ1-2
CASSRGTGRYGYTF
TGTGCCAGCAGTCGAGGCACAGGGAGGTATGGCTACACCTTC
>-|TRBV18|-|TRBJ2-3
CASSLVGLTPDTQYF
TGTGCCAGCTCACTTGTGGGACTCACCCCGGATACGCAGTATTTT
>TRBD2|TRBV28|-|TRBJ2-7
CASSLTATSGSSYEQYF
TGTGCCAGCAGTTTAACGGCGACTAGCGGGAGCTCCTACGAGCAGTACTTC
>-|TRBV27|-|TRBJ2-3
CASSLRTSTDTQYF
TGTGCCAGCAGTTTAAGGACAAGCACAGATACGCAGTATTTT
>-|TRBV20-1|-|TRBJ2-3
CSAGVPDTQYF
TGCAGTGCTGGGGTCCCAGATACGCAGTATTTT
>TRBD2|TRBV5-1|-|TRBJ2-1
CASSPGLAGSYNEQFF
TGCGCCAGCAGCCCCGGACTAGCGGGATCCTACAATGAGCAGTTCTTC
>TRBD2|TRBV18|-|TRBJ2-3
CASLREAGTDTQYF
TGTGCCAGCTTGCGGGAGGCGGGCACAGATACGCAGTATTTT
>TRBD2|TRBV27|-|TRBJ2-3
CASSLSSGSVDTQYF
TGTGCCAGCAGTTTATCCAGCGGGAGTGTAGATACGCAGTATTTT
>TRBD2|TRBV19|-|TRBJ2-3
CASRSGVLAGITDTQYF
TGTGCCAGTAGATCGGGAGTGCTAGCGGGAATCACAGATACGCAGTATTTT
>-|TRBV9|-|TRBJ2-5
CASNQGPMETQYF
TGTGCCAGCAACCAGGGCCCAATGGAGACCCAGTACTTC
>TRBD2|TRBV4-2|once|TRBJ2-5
CASSPFGGSRGETQYF
TGTGCCAGCAGCCCCTTCGGCGGGAGCCGTGGGGAGACCCAGTACTTC
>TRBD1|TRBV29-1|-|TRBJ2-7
CSVRRQGSHEQYF
TGCAGCGTTCGAAGACAGGGCAGCCACGAGCAGTACTTC
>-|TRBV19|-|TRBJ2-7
CASSVRVRYEQYF
TGTGCCAGTAGTGTGCGGGTTCGATACGAGCAGTACTTC
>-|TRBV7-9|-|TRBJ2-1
CASSFRVDSYNEQFF
TGTGCCAGCAGCTTCAGGGTAGACTCCTACAATGAGCAGTTCTTC
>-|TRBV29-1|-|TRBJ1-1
CSVDWGWGTEAFF
TGCAGCGTTGACTGGGGTTGGGGCACTGAAGCTTTCTTT
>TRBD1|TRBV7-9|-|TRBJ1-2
CASSPAPDRAGGYTF
TGTGCCAGCAGCCCCGCCCCGGACAGGGCGGGGGGCTACACCTTC
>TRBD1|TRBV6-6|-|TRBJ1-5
CASNPGQGKRGQPQHF
TGTGCCAGCAACCCTGGACAGGGGAAGAGGGGTCAGCCCCAGCATTTT
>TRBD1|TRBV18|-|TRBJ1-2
CASSPQTGRGYTF
TGTGCCAGCTCACCACAGACAGGGAGAGGCTACACCTTC
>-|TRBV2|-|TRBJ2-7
CASSLTYEQYF
TGTGCCAGCAGCCTCACCTACGAGCAGTACTTC
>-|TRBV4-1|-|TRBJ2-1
CASSQLTMGPRYNEQFF
TGCGCCAGCAGCCAACTTACGATGGGACCGCGGTACAATGAGCAGTTCTTC
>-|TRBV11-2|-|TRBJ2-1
CASSWPGAQGYNEQFF
TGTGCCAGCAGCTGGCCGGGAGCCCAGGGGTACAATGAGCAGTTCTTC
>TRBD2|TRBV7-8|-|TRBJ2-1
CASSFRASGRAWNEQFF
TGTGCCAGCAGCTTTAGGGCTAGCGGGAGGGCCTGGAATGAGCAGTTCTTC
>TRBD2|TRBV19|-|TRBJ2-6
CASSPGLAGYSGANVLTF
TGTGCCAGTAGTCCAGGACTAGCGGGATACTCTGGGGCCAACGTCCTGACTTTC
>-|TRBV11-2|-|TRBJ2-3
CASSFKRTLSTDTQYF
TGTGCCAGCAGCTTCAAGAGGACGCTTAGCACAGATACGCAGTATTTT
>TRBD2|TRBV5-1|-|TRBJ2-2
CARGGRNTGELFF
TGCGCCCGGGGGGGAAGAAACACCGGGGAGCTGTTTTTT
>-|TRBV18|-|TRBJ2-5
CASSPPTAQETQYF
TGTGCCAGCTCACCACCGACAGCCCAAGAGACCCAGTACTTC
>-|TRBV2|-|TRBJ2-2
CAVGGNSGNTGELFF
TGTGCCGTTGGGGGAAATAGCGGGAACACCGGGGAGCTGTTTTTT
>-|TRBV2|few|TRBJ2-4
CASSDEGRDIQYF
TGTGCCAGCAGTGACGAGGGCAGGGACATTCAGTACTTC
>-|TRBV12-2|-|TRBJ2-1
CASRFETSGRAQGGETNEQFF
TGTGCAAGTCGCTTCGAAACTAGCGGGAGGGCTCAGGGTGGGGAGACGAATGAGCAGTTCTTC
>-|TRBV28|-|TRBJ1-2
CASSLPRGYGYTF
TGTGCCAGCAGTTTACCCAGGGGCTATGGCTACACCTTC
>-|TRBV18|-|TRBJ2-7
CASSAYREERYEQYF
TGTGCCAGCTCAGCTTACCGGGAAGAGCGCTACGAGCAGTACTTC
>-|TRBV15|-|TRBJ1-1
CATSPSPRASEAFF
TGTGCCACCAGCCCTTCCCCCAGGGCTTCTGAAGCTTTCTTT
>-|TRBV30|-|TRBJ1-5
CAWSAGVTGLKQPQHF
TGTGCCTGGAGTGCAGGGGTTACAGGGTTGAAACAGCCCCAGCATTTT
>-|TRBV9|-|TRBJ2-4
CASSVVDLGIQYF
TGTGCCAGCAGCGTAGTTGACCTAGGCATTCAGTACTTC
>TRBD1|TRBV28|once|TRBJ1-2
CASTSGTGLGYTF
TGTGCCTCAACATCCGGGACAGGGCTTGGCTACACCTTC
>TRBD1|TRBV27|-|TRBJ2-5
CASSSLGTVKQETQYF
TGTGCCAGCAGTTCCCTGGGGACAGTTAAACAAGAGACCCAGTACTTC
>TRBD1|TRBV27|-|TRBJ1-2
CASTQRGQGAGYTF
TGTGCCAGCACCCAAAGGGGGCAGGGAGCTGGCTACACCTTC
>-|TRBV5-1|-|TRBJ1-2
CASSPWTGLGNGYTF
TGCGCCAGCAGCCCCTGGACGGGCCTAGGAAATGGCTACACCTTC
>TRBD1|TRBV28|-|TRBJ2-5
CASRFSPGQGAETQYF
TGTGCCAGCAGATTTAGCCCGGGACAGGGGGCTGAGACCCAGTACTTC
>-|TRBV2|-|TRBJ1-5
CASSEGRGGRPQHF
TGTGCCAGCAGTGAAGGGAGGGGGGGAAGGCCCCAGCATTTT
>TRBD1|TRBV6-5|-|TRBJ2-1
CASSSEWTGFNEQFF
TGTGCCAGCAGTTCCGAATGGACAGGGTTCAATGAGCAGTTCTTC
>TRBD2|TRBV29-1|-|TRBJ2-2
CSVEDSGRLAGELFF
TGCAGCGTTGAAGATAGCGGGAGACTGGCCGGGGAGCTGTTTTTT
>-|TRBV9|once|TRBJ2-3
CASSATTSTDTQYF
TGTGCCAGCAGCGCAACGACTAGCACAGATACGCAGTATTTT